Here is one TCR beta chain with its context. The source of the sample is a study of blood T cell repertoires in COVID-19. Study overall: COVID-19 samples, acute and convalescent, were from the United States, Italy and Spain. Sample material is recorded as cDNA or gDNA derived from T cells, B-cell-depleted T cells, or PBMCs.

This CDR3 is 18 amino acids long. Trimming at V came to 3 bases and at J to 0 bases, leaving 7 bases not matched to a gene. Germline V gene lookup returns CDR1 SEHNR and CDR2 FQNEAQ (reference sequence). Source study methods: Nucleated cell counts were estimated from reference gene primer amplification. The method was immunoSEQ multiplex PCR; TCRdb's version includes in-frame clones alone and lacks a portion of them. V and J calls and clone size follow that table, whereas D and trimming were derived from the DNA. The profile shows about 83,000 clones, approximately 86% of them singletons. V and J are TRBV7-9 and TRBJ2-2; TRBD2 matches 10 bases. The sequence was collected from a man older than 75 with active or convalescent COVID-19. Sequences were obtained from peripheral blood. CDR3 sequence: CASSLTSGLLPNTGELFF. In DNA form, the CDR3 reads TGTGCCAGCAGCTTGACTAGCGGGCTACTACCGAACACCGGGGAGCTGTTTTTT.